The 15 T cell receptor beta chains reported below all come from one sample, sequenced in a study of shared clonotypes between healthy human individuals. This table comes from immunoSEQ multiplex PCR, and its TCRdb copy is limited to in-frame clones, with some not included. The sample records millions of clones, over 85% being singletons. The sample comprised naive CD4+ T cells sorted from blood. Described subset: CD45RA+ positively selected. Receptor source: a man younger than 35 in good health.

The rearrangement uses TRBV5-8 and TRBJ1-2, with D unresolved. The V and J ends lost 2 bases and 4 bases respectively, with 15 bases between them. The V gene's germline CDR1 is SGHTS and CDR2 YDEGEE. This CDR3 is 15 amino acids long. The CDR3 DNA sequence: TGTGCCAGCAGCTTAAGCCCCGCCCGCATCTATGGCTACACCTTC. As protein: CASSLSPARIYGYTF.

The rearrangement uses TRBV10-2 and TRBJ2-2, with D perhaps TRBD2 (6 bases). Trimming removed 5 bases at V and 2 bases at J, with 15 bases between. CDR1 and CDR2 (germline): WSHSY, SAAADI. This CDR3 region has 16 residues. CDR3 sequence: CASSQIGTYNTGELFF. The CDR3 DNA reads TGCGCCAGCAGTCAAATAGGGACTTACAACACCGGGGAGCTGTTTTTT.

The rearrangement uses TRBV7-2 and TRBJ2-3; 7 nucleotides agree with TRBD2. Germline loops: CDR1 SGHTA, CDR2 FQGNSA. V gave up 7 bases and J gave up 0 bases; unmatched junction bases: 4. CDR3 length equals 14 residues. The CDR3 region is CASNQGGSTDTQYF. For the CDR3, the DNA is TGTGCCAGCAACCAGGGAGGGAGCACAGATACGCAGTATTTT.

This clone was detected only once. The chain uses TRBV6-5 and TRBJ1-1, with TRBD1 identical over 10 bases. Per germline, CDR1 MNHEY and CDR2 SVGAGI. The J segment lost 1 base and the V segment lost 4 bases, leaving 3 bases of the junction unmatched. This CDR3 has 15 amino acids. Written as DNA, the CDR3 is TGTGCCAGCAGTTGGCGGGACAGGGGGAACACTGAAGCTTTCTTT. Protein: CASSWRDRGNTEAFF.

The V gene is TRBV6-5, the J gene TRBJ1-5, with D possibly being TRBD1 (5 bases). Germline CDR1 is MNHEY and CDR2 is SVGAGI. Trimming stripped 1 base from V and 3 bases from J, with 10 bases between. CDR3 length equals 15 residues. CDR3 sequence: CASSYYRKVNQPQHF. The DNA of the CDR3 is TGTGCCAGCAGTTACTACAGGAAGGTCAATCAGCCCCAGCATTTT.

A single count supports this clone. The CDR3 DNA follows: TGCGCCAGCAGCTTGGATACCCAGAGCTCCTACAATGAGCAGTTCTTC. It yields the protein CASSLDTQSSYNEQFF. The chain carries TRBV5-1 and TRBJ2-1, with unresolved D. Trimming cost V 0 bases and J 0 bases, with 10 bases left between them. Germline V gene sequence: CDR1 SGHRS, CDR2 YFSETQ. This CDR3 comprises 16 residues.

V usage is TRBV5-1 and J usage is TRBJ2-5; TRBD2 agrees at 7 bases. V was pared by 4 bases and J by 4 bases, with 10 bases of the junction left unmatched. Per germline, CDR1 SGHRS and CDR2 YFSETQ. This CDR3 is 15 amino acids long. The CDR3 DNA sequence: TGCGCCAGCAGCACCAATGCGGGCGGGGGAGAGACCCAGTACTTC. It encodes CASSTNAGGGETQYF.

The chain links TRBV19 to TRBJ1-2, with 9 bases aligning to TRBD1. CDR3 size: 13 residues. V was pared by 6 bases and J by 6 bases, with 5 bases of the junction left unmatched. From germline, CDR1 is LNHDA and CDR2 SQIVND (reference sequence). The chain's CDR3 is CASRFDRGDGYTF. CDR3 nucleotides: TGTGCCAGTAGGTTCGACAGGGGGGATGGCTACACCTTC.

This clone was seen once. CDR3 protein: CSVEQGTPHEQYF. The CDR3 region has the DNA TGCAGCGTTGAACAGGGAACGCCCCACGAGCAGTACTTC. This chain connects TRBV29-1 to TRBJ2-7, with D perhaps matching TRBD1 (5 bases). V gave up 2 bases and J gave up 5 bases, with 13 bases separating them. This CDR3 has 13 residues. CDR1 is SQVTM, CDR2 ANQGSEA, per germline.

V and J are TRBV14 and TRBJ1-2; D not resolved. The V end was cut by 0 bases, the J end by 7 bases, with 15 bases between. Germline V gene data show CDR1 as SGHDN and CDR2 as FVKESK. The CDR3 runs to 15 residues. CDR3 amino acids: CASSQDSLFTGGYTF. DNA of the CDR3: TGTGCCAGCAGCCAAGATTCCCTTTTTACGGGTGGCTACACCTTC.

The chain uses TRBV18 and TRBJ2-1; possible D gene TRBD1, 6 bases. Germline values: CDR1 KGHSH, CDR2 LQKENI. The V end was cut by 6 bases, the J end by 4 bases, with 16 bases between. The CDR3 totals 15 residues. The CDR3 DNA is TGTGCCAGCTCCCCGGGACACAGCGCGTACAATGAGCAGTTCTTC. Its protein product is CASSPGHSAYNEQFF.

J is TRBJ2-3 and V is TRBV7-9, with no clear D. The germline V gene has CDR1 SEHNR and CDR2 FQNEAQ (reference sequence). The CDR3 is 15 residues long. The V and J ends lost 1 base and 2 bases respectively, with 10 bases between them. This CDR3 reads CASSLVGGNTDTQYF. The CDR3 nucleotides read TGTGCCAGCAGCTTAGTTGGCGGAAACACAGATACGCAGTATTTT. The variable domain in full, completed from reference TRBV7-9 and TRBJ2-3, reads DTGVSQNPRHKITKRGQNVTFRCDPISEHNRLYWYRQTLGQGPEFLTYFQNEAQLEKSRLLSDRFSAERPKGSFSTLEIQRTEQGDSAMYLCASSLVGGNTDTQYFGPGTRLTVL.

The rearrangement uses TRBV29-1 and TRBJ1-2; no firm D call. V lost 1 base to trimming and J lost 8 bases, with 14 bases between them. The CDR3 contains 13 residues. Germline CDR1 is SQVTM and CDR2 is ANQGSEA. This chain's CDR3 is CSVEAPGRRGYTF. The DNA of the CDR3 is TGCAGCGTTGAAGCGCCGGGAAGGAGGGGCTACACCTTC.

The chain's CDR3 is CASSSRGPGDIQYF. The CDR3 DNA is TGTGCCAGTAGCAGCAGGGGGCCGGGGGACATTCAGTACTTC. V gene TRBV19 combines with J gene TRBJ2-4; 8 positions agree with TRBD1. The CDR3 totals 14 residues. In germline, CDR1 is LNHDA, CDR2 SQIVND (reference sequence). V dropped 6 bases and J dropped 8; count of bases not matched to a gene: 9.

CDR3 bases: TGTGCCAGCAGTGAAGGGGGATGGGAGCAGTACTTC. Protein: CASSEGGWEQYF. The V call is TRBV2, the J call TRBJ2-7; D is unresolved. Germline CDR1 is SNHLY and CDR2 is FYNNEI. The CDR3 covers 12 residues. The V and J ends lost 1 base and 7 bases respectively, with 8 bases between them.